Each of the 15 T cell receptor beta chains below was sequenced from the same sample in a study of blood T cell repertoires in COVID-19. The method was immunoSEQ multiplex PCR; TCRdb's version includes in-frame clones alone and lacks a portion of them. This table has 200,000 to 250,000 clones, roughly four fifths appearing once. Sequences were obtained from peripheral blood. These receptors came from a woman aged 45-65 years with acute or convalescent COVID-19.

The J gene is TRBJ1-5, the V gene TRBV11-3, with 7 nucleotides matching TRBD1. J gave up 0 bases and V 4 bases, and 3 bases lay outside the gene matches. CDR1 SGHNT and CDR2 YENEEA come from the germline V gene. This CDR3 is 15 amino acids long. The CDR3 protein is CASSSGQASNQPQHF. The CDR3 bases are TGTGCCAGCAGCTCCGGACAGGCTAGCAATCAGCCCCAGCATTTT.

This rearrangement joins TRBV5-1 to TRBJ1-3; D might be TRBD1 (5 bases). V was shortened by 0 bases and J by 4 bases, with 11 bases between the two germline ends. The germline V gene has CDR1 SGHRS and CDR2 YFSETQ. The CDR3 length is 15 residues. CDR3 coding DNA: TGCGCCAGCAGCTTGGCAGGGTCGGCCGGAAACACCATATATTTT. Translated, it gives CASSLAGSAGNTIYF.

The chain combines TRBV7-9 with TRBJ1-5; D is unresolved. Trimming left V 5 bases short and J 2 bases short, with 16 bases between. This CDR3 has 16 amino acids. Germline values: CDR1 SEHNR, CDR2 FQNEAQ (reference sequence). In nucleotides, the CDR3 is TGTGCCAGCAGCCCCTTGGGCTCTAAAGGCAATCAGCCCCAGCATTTT. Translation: CASSPLGSKGNQPQHF.

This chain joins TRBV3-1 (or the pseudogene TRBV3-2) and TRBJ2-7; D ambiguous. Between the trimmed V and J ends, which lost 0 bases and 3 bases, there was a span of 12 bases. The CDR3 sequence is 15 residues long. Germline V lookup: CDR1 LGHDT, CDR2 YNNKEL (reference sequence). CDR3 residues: CASSQDVGRLYEQYF. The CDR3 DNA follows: TGTGCCAGCAGCCAAGATGTTGGCAGACTCTACGAGCAGTACTTC.

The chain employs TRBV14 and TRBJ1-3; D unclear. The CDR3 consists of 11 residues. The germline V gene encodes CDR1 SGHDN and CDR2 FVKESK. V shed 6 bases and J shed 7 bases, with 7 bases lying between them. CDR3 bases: TGTGCCAGCAGTCCCGGGAACACCATATATTTT. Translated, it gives CASSPGNTIYF.

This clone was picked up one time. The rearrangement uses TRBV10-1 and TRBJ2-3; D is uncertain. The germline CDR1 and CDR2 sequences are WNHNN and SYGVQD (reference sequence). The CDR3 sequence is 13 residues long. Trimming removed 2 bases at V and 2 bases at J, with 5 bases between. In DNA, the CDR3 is TGCGCCAGCAGTGAGGGCCTCACAGATACGCAGTATTTT. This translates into CASSEGLTDTQYF.

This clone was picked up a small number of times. The CDR3 nucleotides read TGTGCCAGCAGTGACAACGCTAGCGGGACCGTTTACGAGCAGTACTTC. It translates to CASSDNASGTVYEQYF. The chain has TRBV6-4 and TRBJ2-7; TRBD2 agrees at 9 bases. J lost 4 bases, V lost 2 bases, and 9 bases had no gene match. This CDR3 is 16 amino acids long. The germline CDR1 and CDR2 sequences are MRHNA and SNTAGT.

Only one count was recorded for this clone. The CDR3 protein is CASSLISGGYNEQFF. The CDR3 region has the DNA TGTGCCAGCAGTTTAATCAGCGGGGGGTACAATGAGCAGTTCTTC. The chain recombines TRBV28 with TRBJ2-1; 9 positions match TRBD2. CDR1 is MDHEN and CDR2 is SYDVKM in the germline V gene. V shed 2 bases, J shed 4 bases, and the junction held 3 bases outside the gene matches. This CDR3 has 15 residues.

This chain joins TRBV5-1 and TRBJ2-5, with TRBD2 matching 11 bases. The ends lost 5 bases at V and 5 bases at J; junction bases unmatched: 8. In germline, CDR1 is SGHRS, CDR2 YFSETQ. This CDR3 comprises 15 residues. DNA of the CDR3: TGCGCCAGCAGTTTTAGCGGGAGGGCGGGTGAGACCCAGTACTTC. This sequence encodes CASSFSGRAGETQYF.

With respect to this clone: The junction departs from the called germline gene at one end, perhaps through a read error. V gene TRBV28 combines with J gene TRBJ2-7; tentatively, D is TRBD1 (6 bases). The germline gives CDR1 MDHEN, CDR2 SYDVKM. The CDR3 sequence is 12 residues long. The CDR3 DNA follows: TGTGCCCCTCAACAGGGCTCCAACGAGCAGTACTTC. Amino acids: CAPQQGSNEQYF.

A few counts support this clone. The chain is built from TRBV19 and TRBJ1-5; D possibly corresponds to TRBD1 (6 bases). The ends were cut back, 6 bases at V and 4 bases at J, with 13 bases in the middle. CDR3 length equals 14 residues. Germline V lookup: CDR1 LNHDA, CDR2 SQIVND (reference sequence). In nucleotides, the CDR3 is TGTGCCAGTAGCCAACAGGGAGATAATCAGCCCCAGCATTTT. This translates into CASSQQGDNQPQHF.

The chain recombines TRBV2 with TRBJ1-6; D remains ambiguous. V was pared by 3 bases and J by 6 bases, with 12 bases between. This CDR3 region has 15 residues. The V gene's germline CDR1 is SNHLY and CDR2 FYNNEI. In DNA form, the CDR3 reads TGTGCCAGCAGTGACGGGAGGTTGTCTAATTCACCCCTCCACTTT. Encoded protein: CASSDGRLSNSPLHF.

The CDR3 loop is CASSSTDMGQSNTEAFF. The CDR3 bases are TGTGCCAGCAGCTCCACCGATATGGGGCAATCGAACACTGAAGCTTTCTTT. The chain carries TRBV7-9 and TRBJ1-1; TRBD1 might be the D (5 bases). The CDR3 covers 17 residues. V lost 4 bases to trimming and J lost 1 base, with 19 bases between them. The germline V gene encodes CDR1 SEHNR and CDR2 FQNEAQ (reference sequence).

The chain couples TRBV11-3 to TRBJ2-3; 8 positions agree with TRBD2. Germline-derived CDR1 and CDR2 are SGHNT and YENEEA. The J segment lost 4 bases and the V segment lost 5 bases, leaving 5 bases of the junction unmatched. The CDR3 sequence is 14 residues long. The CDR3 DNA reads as TGTGCCAGCAGCCCGGGACTAGGAGCAGATACGCAGTATTTT. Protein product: CASSPGLGADTQYF.

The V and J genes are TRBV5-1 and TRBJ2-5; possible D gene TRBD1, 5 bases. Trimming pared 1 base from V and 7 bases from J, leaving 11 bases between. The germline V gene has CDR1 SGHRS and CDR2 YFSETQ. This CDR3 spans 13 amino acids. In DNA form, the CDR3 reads TGCGCCAGCAGCTTGCTACAGGCTGGGACCCAGTACTTC. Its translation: CASSLLQAGTQYF.